The 29 T cell receptor beta chains below come from one sample, sequenced in a study of blood T cell repertoires in COVID-19. Here immunoSEQ multiplex PCR was the method, and the copy in TCRdb shows in-frame clones only, minus some. This table holds some 110,000 clones, roughly 80% found once. Sequenced: peripheral blood. The receptors stem from a woman older than 75 with acute or convalescent COVID-19.

The chain uses TRBV6-5 and TRBJ1-2; D is possibly TRBD1 (6 bases). Germline assignment: CDR1 MNHEY and CDR2 SVGAGI. The CDR3 extends over 13 amino acids. V was pared by 7 bases and J by 4 bases, with 13 bases between. The DNA of the CDR3 is TGTGCCAGCAACAGGGAAAGTTTCTATGGCTACACCTTC. Translation gives CASNRESFYGYTF.

This chain connects TRBV6-2 or TRBV6-3 to TRBJ2-1, with 10 bases identical to TRBD2. V was pared by 6 bases and J by 3 bases, with 5 bases of the junction left unmatched. The V gene's germline CDR1 is MNHEY and CDR2 SVGEGT. The CDR3 covers 15 residues. In nucleotides, the CDR3 is TGTGCCAGCAGCGAACTAGCGGGGAACTACAATGAGCAGTTCTTC. Its translation: CASSELAGNYNEQFF.

CDR3 loop: CSASAGAGGTQYF. The CDR3 DNA reads TGCAGTGCTAGTGCGGGAGCCGGGGGGACCCAGTACTTC. The chain couples TRBV20-1 to TRBJ2-5; 7 bases match TRBD2. The CDR3 extends over 13 amino acids. In germline, CDR1 is DFQATT, CDR2 SNEGSKA (reference sequence). Unmatched junction bases numbered 8, after V lost 3 bases and J lost 7 bases.

The sample holds one count of this clone. V gene TRBV30 combines with J gene TRBJ1-5; a possible D gene is TRBD1 (6 bases). The CDR3 is 14 amino acids. CDR1 is GTSNPN and CDR2 is SVGIG in the germline V gene (reference sequence). Trimming left V 7 bases short and J 2 bases short, with 15 bases between. As DNA, the CDR3 is TGTGCCTATACCGGGACAAGGGGCAATCAGCCCCAGCATTTT. It yields the protein CAYTGTRGNQPQHF.

This rearrangement joins TRBV2 to TRBJ1-4; perhaps TRBD1 as D (6 bases). Germline assignment: CDR1 SNHLY and CDR2 FYNNEI. The ends were cut back, 7 bases at V and 4 bases at J, with 10 bases in the middle. This CDR3 spans 13 amino acids. The CDR3 sequence: CASNRDGNEKLFF. The CDR3 nucleotides read TGTGCCAGCAACAGGGATGGTAATGAAAAACTGTTTTTT.

The chain carries TRBV27 and TRBJ2-7; TRBD1 matches 9 bases. The CDR3 sequence is 15 residues long. Looked up from germline, CDR1 is MNHEY and CDR2 is SMNVEV (reference sequence). With 5 bases clipped from V and 2 bases from J, the junction kept 7 bases outside the gene matches. CDR3 nucleotides: TGTGCCAGCAGTGAAACGGGACAGGGAGCCTACGAGCAGTACTTC. This translates into CASSETGQGAYEQYF.

This chain connects TRBV9 to TRBJ1-6, with TRBD1 identical over 7 bases. The V segment lost 5 bases and the J segment 7 bases; nucleotides outside the gene matches: 6. This CDR3 has 14 amino acids. Germline V CDR1 and CDR2: SGDLS, YYNGEE. CDR3 sequence reads: CASSKGQTNSPLHF. For the CDR3, the DNA is TGTGCCAGCAGTAAGGGACAGACAAATTCACCCCTCCACTTT.

This clone was picked up a small number of times. The chain carries TRBV7-9 and TRBJ1-4, with TRBD1 as a possible D gene (5 bases). CDR3 length: 16 residues. The V gene lost 3 bases and the J gene lost 4 bases, with 15 bases spanning the gap. Per germline, CDR1 SEHNR and CDR2 FQNEAQ (reference sequence). CDR3 protein: CASSFSLGADNEKLFF. Here the CDR3 DNA reads TGTGCCAGCAGCTTCTCCTTAGGGGCGGATAATGAAAAACTGTTTTTT. Complete variable domain (other parts from reference TRBV7-9 and TRBJ1-4): DTGVSQNPRHKITKRGQNVTFRCDPISEHNRLYWYRQTLGQGPEFLTYFQNEAQLEKSRLLSDRFSAERPKGSFSTLEIQRTEQGDSAMYLCASSFSLGADNEKLFFGSGTQLSVL.

The gene calls are TRBV18 and TRBJ2-3; 7 bases agree with TRBD1. V shed 2 bases, J shed 3 bases, and the junction held 8 bases outside the gene matches. The CDR3 sequence is 16 residues long. CDR1 is KGHSH and CDR2 is LQKENI in the germline V gene. This chain's CDR3 is CASSPSGQAVTDTQYF. In DNA, the CDR3 is TGTGCCAGCTCACCATCCGGACAGGCCGTTACAGATACGCAGTATTTT.

This clone was observed a handful of times. This sequence joins TRBV10-3 and TRBJ2-3; 11 positions match TRBD2. This CDR3 has 16 amino acids. V lost 2 bases and J lost 4; bases outside the gene matches: 5. Looked up from germline, CDR1 is ENHRY and CDR2 is SYGVKD. The CDR3, as DNA: TGTGCCATCAGTGAGGCTAGCGGGAGGCAGGCAGATACGCAGTATTTT. Protein: CAISEASGRQADTQYF.

This chain uses TRBV29-1 with TRBJ2-3; 10 nucleotides align to TRBD2. The CDR3 contains 14 residues. With 6 bases clipped from V and 6 bases from J, the junction kept 9 bases outside the gene matches. Germline CDR1 is SQVTM and CDR2 is ANQGSEA. CDR3 amino acids: CSVASSGRYDTQYF. In nucleotides, the CDR3 is TGCAGCGTCGCCTCTAGCGGGAGATATGATACGCAGTATTTT.

V gene TRBV6-6 combines with J gene TRBJ2-5, with TRBD2 as a possible D gene (5 bases). The CDR3 spans 15 residues. Per germline, CDR1 MNHNY and CDR2 SVGAGI (reference sequence). The ends were cut back, 7 bases at V and 5 bases at J, with 20 bases in the middle. The chain's CDR3 is CASIETSSSGETQYF. The CDR3 bases are TGTGCCAGCATTGAAACCTCTAGCAGTGGCGAGACCCAGTACTTC.

This clone was seen only once. The chain couples TRBV7-6 to TRBJ2-2, with D perhaps matching TRBD2 (6 bases). CDR3 size: 16 residues. Trimming removed 2 bases from V and 0 bases from J, with 10 bases in between. Per the germline V gene, CDR1 is SGHVS and CDR2 is FNYEAQ. The CDR3 is CASSLLRETNTGELFF. The CDR3 bases are TGTGCCAGCAGCTTATTACGGGAGACGAACACCGGGGAGCTGTTTTTT.

This chain links TRBV4-3 with TRBJ1-2, with TRBD1 matching 9 bases. V lost 3 bases, J lost 4 bases, and 3 bases stayed unmatched. This CDR3 is built from 14 residues. Per the germline V gene, CDR1 is LGHNA and CDR2 is YSLEER. CDR3 protein: CASSQQTGGYGYTF. In nucleotides, the CDR3 is TGCGCCAGCAGCCAGCAGACAGGGGGCTATGGCTACACCTTC.

The genes are TRBV6-1 and TRBJ1-1; 8 bases fit TRBD1. The CDR3 has 16 residues. Trimming removed 8 bases from V and 4 bases from J; junction bases left unmatched: 15. Germline V gene lookup returns CDR1 MNHNS and CDR2 SASEGT. This CDR3 is CASRGQGILPGTEAFF. The CDR3 DNA follows: TGTGCCAGCCGTGGACAGGGAATCCTCCCCGGCACTGAAGCTTTCTTT.

The rearrangement links TRBV7-2 to TRBJ2-7, with TRBD1 matching over 9 bases. CDR1 and CDR2 from the germline V gene are SGHTA and FQGNSA. This CDR3 spans 14 amino acids. The junction had 7 bases not matched to a gene; V was cut back by 6 bases and J by 4 bases. The CDR3 reads CASRRPGQGYEQYF. Written as DNA, the CDR3 is TGTGCCAGCAGGCGCCCGGGACAGGGTTACGAGCAGTACTTC.

V and J are TRBV6-2 or TRBV6-3 and TRBJ2-3, with a tentative D call TRBD1 (5 bases). V gave up 2 bases and J gave up 2 bases, with 14 bases separating them. This CDR3 spans 16 amino acids. Germline V gene data show CDR1 as MNHEY and CDR2 as SVGEGT. The CDR3 is CASSYGAGLITDTQYF. DNA for the CDR3: TGTGCCAGCAGTTACGGGGCAGGGCTCATCACAGATACGCAGTATTTT.

This chain links TRBV11-2 with TRBJ2-1; D possibly corresponds to TRBD2 (6 bases). The CDR3 has 15 residues. V lost 2 bases and J lost 10, with 18 bases in between. CDR1 and CDR2 (germline): SGHAT, FQNNGV. The CDR3 DNA reads TGTGCCAGCAGCTTATCCCACGGATCGGGAGAGGAGCAGTTCTTC. Protein product: CASSLSHGSGEEQFF.

V is TRBV10-3 and J is TRBJ1-1; 8 bases are a match to TRBD1. This CDR3 contains 16 residues. Germline V gene lookup returns CDR1 ENHRY and CDR2 SYGVKD. The junction had 12 bases not matched to a gene; V was cut back by 4 bases and J by 5 bases. CDR3 region: CAISAQGATTGTEAFF. The CDR3 DNA reads as TGTGCCATCAGTGCGCAGGGGGCCACGACGGGTACTGAAGCTTTCTTT.

V usage is TRBV3-1 (or the pseudogene TRBV3-2) and J usage is TRBJ1-5; no clear D. V shed 4 bases and J shed 3 bases, with 10 bases lying between them. Germline CDR1 is LGHDT and CDR2 is YNNKEL (reference sequence). The CDR3 is made up of 14 amino acids. DNA of the CDR3: TGTGCCAGCAGCCTCGGGTTTACCAATCAGCCCCAGCATTTT. Encoded protein: CASSLGFTNQPQHF.

This sequence joins TRBV25-1 and TRBJ2-4; 7 nucleotides line up with TRBD1. CDR3 length equals 15 residues. With V trimmed by 3 bases and J by 7 bases, 9 bases remained unmatched. Germline loops: CDR1 MGHDK, CDR2 SYGVNS. The CDR3: CASSDDRVKGNIQYF. The CDR3 DNA reads TGTGCCAGCAGTGACGACAGGGTTAAAGGGAACATTCAGTACTTC.

The V and J genes are TRBV14 and TRBJ1-1; TRBD1 matches 7 bases. Germline V lookup: CDR1 SGHDN, CDR2 FVKESK. V trimming: 4 bases; J trimming: 5 bases; junction bases outside the gene matches: 10. CDR3 length: 15 residues. In DNA, the CDR3 is TGTGCCAGCAGCCCCGGGACAGCCAGGGGAACTGAAGCTTTCTTT. This encodes CASSPGTARGTEAFF.

The table lists this clone with a few counts. This chain connects TRBV7-2 to TRBJ2-1; 11 nucleotides agree with TRBD2. The CDR3 runs to 14 residues. Per the germline V gene, CDR1 is SGHTA and CDR2 is FQGNSA. V shed 5 bases and J 14 bases; nucleotides not matched to a gene: 11. CDR3 nucleotide sequence: TGTGCCAGCAGCCCCGAGGCTAGCGGGAGGAGAAAGTTCTTC. Its translation: CASSPEASGRRKFF.

The rearrangement uses TRBV9 and TRBJ2-1, with 10 bases aligning to TRBD1. This CDR3 is 17 amino acids long. Trimming cost V 3 bases and J 9 bases; bases outside gene matches: 15. Per the germline V gene, CDR1 is SGDLS and CDR2 is YYNGEE. The CDR3 DNA sequence: TGTGCCAGCAGCGGGAGACAGGGGGCCCAACTAGCGGCTGAGCAGTTCTTC. Translated: CASSGRQGAQLAAEQFF.

The chain recombines TRBV27 with TRBJ2-3; the match to TRBD2 covers 10 bases. The V gene's germline CDR1 is MNHEY and CDR2 SMNVEV (reference sequence). The CDR3 contains 19 residues. V was clipped by 2 bases and J by 2 bases; unmatched bases: 13. This chain's CDR3 is CASSLRGRIAGGNTDTQYF. The CDR3, as DNA: TGTGCCAGCAGTTTAAGGGGTCGGATAGCGGGAGGAAACACAGATACGCAGTATTTT.

The chain uses TRBV4-1 and TRBJ2-5; 8 nucleotides line up with TRBD2. V lost 3 bases to trimming and J lost 9 bases; unmatched junction nucleotides: 15. The CDR3 spans 16 residues. CDR1 and CDR2 from the germline V gene are MGHRA and YSYEKL. This CDR3 reads CASSQEPGTPGGAQYF. The CDR3 region has the DNA TGCGCCAGCAGCCAGGAACCCGGGACCCCGGGAGGGGCCCAGTACTTC.

This clone has only a few counts. The chain combines TRBV3-1 (or the pseudogene TRBV3-2) with TRBJ2-7; 10 nucleotides agree with TRBD2. The CDR3 runs to 13 residues. From germline, CDR1 is LGHDT and CDR2 YNNKEL (reference sequence). J lost 3 bases, V lost 4 bases, and 0 bases had no gene match. Here the CDR3 reads CASSPSGGYEQYV. The CDR3 region has the DNA TGTGCCAGCAGCCCTAGCGGGGGCTACGAGCAGTACGTC.

The chain recombines TRBV3-1 (or the pseudogene TRBV3-2) with TRBJ2-3, with a tentative D call TRBD2 (5 bases). CDR1 is LGHDT, CDR2 YNNKEL, per germline (reference sequence). This CDR3 is built from 17 residues. V was pared by 4 bases and J by 4 bases, with 21 bases between. CDR3 region: CASSPGIGEVGSDTQYF. The CDR3 DNA is TGTGCCAGCAGCCCGGGAATCGGAGAGGTAGGGTCAGATACGCAGTATTTT.

The genes are TRBV2 and TRBJ1-4; possibly TRBD1 for D (6 bases). The CDR3 covers 14 residues. With 3 bases removed from V and 2 bases from J, the gap between germline ends came to 7 bases. Germline V gene sequence: CDR1 SNHLY, CDR2 FYNNEI. Here the CDR3 DNA reads TGTGCCAGCAGTGATAGGGGGACTAATGAAAAACTGTTTTTT. Protein sequence: CASSDRGTNEKLFF.